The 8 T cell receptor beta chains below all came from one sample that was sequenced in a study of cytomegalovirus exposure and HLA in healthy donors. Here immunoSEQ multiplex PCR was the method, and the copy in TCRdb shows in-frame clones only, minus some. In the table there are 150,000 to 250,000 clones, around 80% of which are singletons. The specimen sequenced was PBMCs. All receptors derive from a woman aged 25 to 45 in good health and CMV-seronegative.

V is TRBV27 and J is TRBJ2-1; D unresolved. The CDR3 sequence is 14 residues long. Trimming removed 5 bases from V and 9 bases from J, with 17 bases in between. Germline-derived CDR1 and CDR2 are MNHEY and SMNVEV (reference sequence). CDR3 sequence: CASSPPYPWSEQFF. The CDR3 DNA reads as TGTGCCAGCAGTCCTCCCTATCCTTGGTCTGAGCAGTTCTTC.

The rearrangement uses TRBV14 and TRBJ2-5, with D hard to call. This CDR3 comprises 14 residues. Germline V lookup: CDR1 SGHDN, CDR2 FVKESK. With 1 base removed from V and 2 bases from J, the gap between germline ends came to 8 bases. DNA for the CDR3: TGTGCCAGCAGCCAAGTCGCAGGACAAGAGACCCAGTACTTC. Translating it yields CASSQVAGQETQYF.

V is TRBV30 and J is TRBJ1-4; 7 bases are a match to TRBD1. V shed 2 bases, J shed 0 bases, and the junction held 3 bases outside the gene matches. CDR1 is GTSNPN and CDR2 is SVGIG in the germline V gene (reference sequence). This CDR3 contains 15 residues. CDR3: CAWSKGQATNEKLFF. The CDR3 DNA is TGTGCCTGGAGTAAAGGACAGGCAACTAATGAAAAACTGTTTTTT.

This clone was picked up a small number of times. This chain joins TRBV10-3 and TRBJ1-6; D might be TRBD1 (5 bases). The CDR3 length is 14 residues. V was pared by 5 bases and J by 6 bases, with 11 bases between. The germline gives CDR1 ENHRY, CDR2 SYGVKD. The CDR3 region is CAISNAGGNSPLHF. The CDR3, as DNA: TGTGCCATCAGTAACGCGGGGGGTAATTCACCCCTCCACTTT.

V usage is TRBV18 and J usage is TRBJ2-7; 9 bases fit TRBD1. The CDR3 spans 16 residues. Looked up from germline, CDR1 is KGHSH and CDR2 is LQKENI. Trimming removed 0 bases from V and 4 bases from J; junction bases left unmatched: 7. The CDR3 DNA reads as TGTGCCAGCTCACCACCGAGGACAGGGGCTTTTTACGAGCAGTACTTC. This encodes CASSPPRTGAFYEQYF.

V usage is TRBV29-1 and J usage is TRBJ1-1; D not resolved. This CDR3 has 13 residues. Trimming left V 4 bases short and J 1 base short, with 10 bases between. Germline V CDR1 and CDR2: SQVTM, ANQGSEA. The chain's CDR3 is CSVGWAGNTEAFF. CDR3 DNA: TGCAGCGTTGGCTGGGCAGGGAACACTGAAGCTTTCTTT.

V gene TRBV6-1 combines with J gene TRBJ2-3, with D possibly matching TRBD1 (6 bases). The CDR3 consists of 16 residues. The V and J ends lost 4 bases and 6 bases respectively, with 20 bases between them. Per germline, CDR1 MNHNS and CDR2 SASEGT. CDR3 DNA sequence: TGTGCCAGCAGTGCCGACAACTGGGGGCCAGGGGATACGCAGTATTTT. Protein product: CASSADNWGPGDTQYF.

The CDR3 spells CAWSVAGQGNQPQHF. The CDR3, as DNA: TGTGCCTGGAGTGTTGCGGGGCAGGGCAATCAGCCCCAGCATTTT. The chain joins TRBV30 to TRBJ1-5; D is possibly TRBD1 (5 bases). The CDR3 spans 15 residues. Germline V gene sequence: CDR1 GTSNPN, CDR2 SVGIG (reference sequence). V gave up 0 bases and J gave up 2 bases, with 11 bases separating them.